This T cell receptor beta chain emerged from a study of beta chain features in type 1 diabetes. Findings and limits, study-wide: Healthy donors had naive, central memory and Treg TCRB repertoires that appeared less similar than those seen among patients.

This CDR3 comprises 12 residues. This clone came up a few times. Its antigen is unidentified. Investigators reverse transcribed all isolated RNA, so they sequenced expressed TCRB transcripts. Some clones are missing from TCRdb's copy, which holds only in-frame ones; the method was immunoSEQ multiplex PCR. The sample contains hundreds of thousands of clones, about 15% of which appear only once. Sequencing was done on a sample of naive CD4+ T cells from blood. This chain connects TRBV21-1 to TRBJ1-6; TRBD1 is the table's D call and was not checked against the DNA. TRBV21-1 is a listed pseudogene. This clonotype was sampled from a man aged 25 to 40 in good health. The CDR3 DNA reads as TGTGCCAGCAGCAGGGGGACAGGGGCCCTCCACTTT. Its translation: CASSRGTGALHF.